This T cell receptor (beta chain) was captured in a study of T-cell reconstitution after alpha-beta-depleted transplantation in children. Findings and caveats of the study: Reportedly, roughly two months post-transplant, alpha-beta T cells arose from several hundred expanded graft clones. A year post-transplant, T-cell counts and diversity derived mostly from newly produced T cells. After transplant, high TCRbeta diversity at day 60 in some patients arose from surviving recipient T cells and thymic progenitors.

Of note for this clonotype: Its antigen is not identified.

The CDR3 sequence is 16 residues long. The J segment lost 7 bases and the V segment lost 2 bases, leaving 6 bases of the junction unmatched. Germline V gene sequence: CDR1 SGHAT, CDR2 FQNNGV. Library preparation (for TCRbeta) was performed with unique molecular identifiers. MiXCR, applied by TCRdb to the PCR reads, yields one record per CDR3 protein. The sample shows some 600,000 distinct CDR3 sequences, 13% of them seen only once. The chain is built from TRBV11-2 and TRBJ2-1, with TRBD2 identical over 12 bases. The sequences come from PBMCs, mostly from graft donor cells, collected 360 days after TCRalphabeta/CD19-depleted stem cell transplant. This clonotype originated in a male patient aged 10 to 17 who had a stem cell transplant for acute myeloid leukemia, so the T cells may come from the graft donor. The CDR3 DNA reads TGTGCCAGCAGCTTACGGGGGCTAGCGGGAGGGAATGAGCAGTTCTTC. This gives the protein CASSLRGLAGGNEQFF.